This T cell receptor (beta chain) was observed in a study of cytomegalovirus exposure and HLA in healthy donors. PCR primers comprised 60 Vbeta and 13 Jbeta primers. The assay was immunoSEQ multiplex PCR, and TCRdb's table has in-frame clones only and misses some. The repertoire has approximately 150,000 clones, more than 80% of them found once; the top ten carry 3.5% to 5.5%. This clone was seen a handful of times. Trimming removed 5 bases from V and 2 bases from J, with 10 bases in between. The CDR3 length is 13 residues. Germline values: CDR1 LGHNA, CDR2 YNFKEQ. Material for sequencing was PBMCs. The V call is TRBV4-2, the J call TRBJ2-7; D is undetermined. This sequence originates from a woman between 40 and 55 years old in good health and CMV-seropositive. The CDR3 spells CASSSGGAYEQYF. CDR3 bases: TGTGCCAGCAGCAGTGGCGGAGCCTACGAGCAGTACTTC.